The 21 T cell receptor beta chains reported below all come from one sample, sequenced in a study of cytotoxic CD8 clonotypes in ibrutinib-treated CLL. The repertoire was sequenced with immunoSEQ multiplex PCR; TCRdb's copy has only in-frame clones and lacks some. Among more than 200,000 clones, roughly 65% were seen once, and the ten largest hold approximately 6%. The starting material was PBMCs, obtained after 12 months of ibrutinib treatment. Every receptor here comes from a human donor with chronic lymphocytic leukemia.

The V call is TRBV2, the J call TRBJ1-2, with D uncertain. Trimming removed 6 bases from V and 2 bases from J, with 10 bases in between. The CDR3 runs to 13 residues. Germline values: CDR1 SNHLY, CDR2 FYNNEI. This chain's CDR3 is CASRADGNYGYTF. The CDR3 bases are TGTGCCAGCAGGGCAGACGGAAACTATGGCTACACCTTC. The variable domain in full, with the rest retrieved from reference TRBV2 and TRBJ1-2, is EPEVTQTPSHQVTQMGQEVILRCVPISNHLYFYWYRQILGQKVEFLVSFYNNEISEKSEIFDDQFSVERPDGSNFTLKIRSTKLEDSAMYFCASRADGNYGYTFGSGTRLTVV.

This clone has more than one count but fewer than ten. CDR3 coding DNA: TGTGCCATACAGGGATTGGATGAAAAACTGTTTTTT. This codes for CAIQGLDEKLFF. V usage is TRBV7-9 and J usage is TRBJ1-4, with D perhaps TRBD1 (6 bases). Germline V gene lookup returns CDR1 SEHNR and CDR2 FQNEAQ (reference sequence). With 10 bases removed from V and 6 bases from J, the gap between germline ends came to 12 bases. The CDR3 has 12 residues.

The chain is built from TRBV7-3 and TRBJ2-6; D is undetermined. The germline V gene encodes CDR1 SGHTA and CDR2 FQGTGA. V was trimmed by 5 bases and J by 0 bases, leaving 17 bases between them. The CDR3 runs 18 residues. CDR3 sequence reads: CASSTWGNHPSGANVLTF. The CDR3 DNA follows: TGTGCCAGCAGCACGTGGGGAAACCATCCCTCTGGGGCCAACGTCCTGACTTTC. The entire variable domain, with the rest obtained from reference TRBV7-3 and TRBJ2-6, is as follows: GAGVSQTPSNKVTEKGKYVELRCDPISGHTALYWYRQSLGQGPEFLIYFQGTGAADDSGLPNDRFFAVRPEGSVSTLKIQRTERGDSAVYLCASSTWGNHPSGANVLTFGAGSRLTVL.

The CDR3 DNA is TGTGCCAGCAGCTTAGAGCCCGATCAGCCCCAGCATTTT. Translated: CASSLEPDQPQHF. The chain employs TRBV7-3 and TRBJ1-5; D is ambiguous. Trimming took off 2 bases at V and 5 bases at J, with 7 bases between the two ends. The CDR3 sequence is 13 residues long. The V gene's germline CDR1 is SGHTA and CDR2 FQGTGA. Full variable domain (outside the CDR3, taken from reference TRBV7-3 and TRBJ1-5): GAGVSQTPSNKVTEKGKYVELRCDPISGHTALYWYRQSLGQGPEFLIYFQGTGAADDSGLPNDRFFAVRPEGSVSTLKIQRTERGDSAVYLCASSLEPDQPQHFGDGTRLSIL.

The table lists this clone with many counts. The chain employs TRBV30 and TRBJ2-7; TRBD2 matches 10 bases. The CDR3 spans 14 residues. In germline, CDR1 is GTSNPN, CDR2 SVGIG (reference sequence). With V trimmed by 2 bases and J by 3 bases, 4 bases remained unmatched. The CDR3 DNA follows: TGTGCCTGGAGTAACGAGCGGGGGGGCTACGAGCAGTACTTC. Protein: CAWSNERGGYEQYF.

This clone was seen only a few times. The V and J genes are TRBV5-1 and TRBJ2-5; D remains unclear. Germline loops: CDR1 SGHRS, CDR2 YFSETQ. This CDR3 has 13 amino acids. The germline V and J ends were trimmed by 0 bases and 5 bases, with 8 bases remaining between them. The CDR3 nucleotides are TGCGCCAGCAGCTTGGACCTGGGGGAGACCCAGTACTTC. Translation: CASSLDLGETQYF.

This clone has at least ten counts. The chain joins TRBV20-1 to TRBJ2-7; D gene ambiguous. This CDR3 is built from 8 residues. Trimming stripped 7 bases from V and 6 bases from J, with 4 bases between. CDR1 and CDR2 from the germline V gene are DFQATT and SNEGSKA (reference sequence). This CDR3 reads CSVAEQYF. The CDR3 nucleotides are TGCAGTGTCGCCGAGCAGTACTTC.

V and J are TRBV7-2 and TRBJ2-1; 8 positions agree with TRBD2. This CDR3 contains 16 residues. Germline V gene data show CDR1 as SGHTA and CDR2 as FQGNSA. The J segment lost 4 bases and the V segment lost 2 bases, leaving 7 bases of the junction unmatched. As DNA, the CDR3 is TGTGCCAGCAGCTTACATACTAGCGGAACTTACAATGAGCAGTTCTTC. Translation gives CASSLHTSGTYNEQFF.

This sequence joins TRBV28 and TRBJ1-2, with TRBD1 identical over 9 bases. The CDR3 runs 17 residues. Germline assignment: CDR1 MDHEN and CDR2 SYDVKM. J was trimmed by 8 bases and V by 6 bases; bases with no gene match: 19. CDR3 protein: CASRLQGADALRYGYTF. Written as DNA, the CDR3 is TGTGCCAGCAGGTTACAGGGGGCGGACGCCCTACGATACGGCTACACCTTC.

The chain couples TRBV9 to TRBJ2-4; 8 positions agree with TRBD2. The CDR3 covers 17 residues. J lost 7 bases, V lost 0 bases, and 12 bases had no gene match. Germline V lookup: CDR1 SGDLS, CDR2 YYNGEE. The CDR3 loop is CASSVGSGGPIRNIQYF. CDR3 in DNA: TGTGCCAGCAGCGTAGGGTCGGGAGGGCCGATTAGGAACATTCAGTACTTC. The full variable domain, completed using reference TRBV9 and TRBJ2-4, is DSGVTQTPKHLITATGQRVTLRCSPRSGDLSVYWYQQSLDQGLQFLIQYYNGEERAKGNILERFSAQQFPDLHSELNLSSLELGDSALYFCASSVGSGGPIRNIQYFGAGTRLSVL.

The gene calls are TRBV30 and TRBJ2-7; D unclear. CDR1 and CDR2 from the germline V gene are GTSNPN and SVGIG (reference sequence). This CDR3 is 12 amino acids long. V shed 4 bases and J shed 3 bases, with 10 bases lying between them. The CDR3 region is CAWTLDGYEQYF. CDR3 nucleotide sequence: TGTGCCTGGACCTTAGACGGCTACGAGCAGTACTTC.

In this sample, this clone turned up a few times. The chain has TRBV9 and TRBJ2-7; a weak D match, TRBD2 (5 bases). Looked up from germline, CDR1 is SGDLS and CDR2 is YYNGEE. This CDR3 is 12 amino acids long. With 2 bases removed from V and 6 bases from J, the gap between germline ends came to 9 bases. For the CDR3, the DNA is TGTGCCAGCAGCGTCGTAGCGAGCGAGCAGTACTTC. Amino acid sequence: CASSVVASEQYF.

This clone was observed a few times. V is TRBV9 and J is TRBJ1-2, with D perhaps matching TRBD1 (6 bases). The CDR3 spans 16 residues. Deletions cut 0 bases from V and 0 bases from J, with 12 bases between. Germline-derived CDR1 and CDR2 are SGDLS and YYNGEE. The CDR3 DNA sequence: TGTGCCAGCAGCGTAGTTAACCAGGGGACTAACTATGGCTACACCTTC. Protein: CASSVVNQGTNYGYTF.

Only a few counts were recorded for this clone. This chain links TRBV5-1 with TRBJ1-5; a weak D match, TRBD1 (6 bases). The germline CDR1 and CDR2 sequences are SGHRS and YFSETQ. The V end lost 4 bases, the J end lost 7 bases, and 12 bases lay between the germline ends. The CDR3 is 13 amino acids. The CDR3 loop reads CASSPEGTQPQHF. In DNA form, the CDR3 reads TGCGCCAGCAGCCCTGAGGGGACACAGCCCCAGCATTTT.

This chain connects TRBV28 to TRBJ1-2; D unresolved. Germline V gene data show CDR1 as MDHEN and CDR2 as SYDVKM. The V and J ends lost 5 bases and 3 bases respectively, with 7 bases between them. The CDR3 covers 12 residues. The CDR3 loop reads CASSPLYYGYTF. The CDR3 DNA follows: TGTGCCAGCAGTCCACTTTACTATGGCTACACCTTC.

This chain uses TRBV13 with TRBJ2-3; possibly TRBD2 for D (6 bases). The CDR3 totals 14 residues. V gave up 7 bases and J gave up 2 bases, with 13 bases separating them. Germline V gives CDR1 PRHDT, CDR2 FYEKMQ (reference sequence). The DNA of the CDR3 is TGTGCCAGCAACGGGAGAGGGGCCACAGATACGCAGTATTTT. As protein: CASNGRGATDTQYF.

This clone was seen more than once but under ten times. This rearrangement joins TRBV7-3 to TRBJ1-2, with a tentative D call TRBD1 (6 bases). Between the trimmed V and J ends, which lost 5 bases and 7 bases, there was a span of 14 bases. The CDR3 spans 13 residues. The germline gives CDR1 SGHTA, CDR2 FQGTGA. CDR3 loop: CASSQTGKGGYTF. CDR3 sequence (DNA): TGTGCCAGCAGCCAAACAGGGAAAGGTGGCTACACCTTC.

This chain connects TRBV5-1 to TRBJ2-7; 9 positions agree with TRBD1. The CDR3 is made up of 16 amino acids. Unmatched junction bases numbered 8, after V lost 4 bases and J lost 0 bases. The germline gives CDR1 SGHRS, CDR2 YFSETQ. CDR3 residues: CASSNTGTGLSYEQYF. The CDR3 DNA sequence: TGCGCCAGCAGCAATACCGGGACAGGGCTCTCCTACGAGCAGTACTTC. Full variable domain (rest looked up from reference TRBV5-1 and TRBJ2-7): KAGVTQTPRYLIKTRGQQVTLSCSPISGHRSVSWYQQTPGQGLQFLFEYFSETQRNKGNFPGRFSGRQFSNSRSEMNVSTLELGDSALYLCASSNTGTGLSYEQYFGPGTRLTVT.

The CDR3 DNA is TGCAGCGTTTATTTCGGGGGTTTTTACGAGCAGTACTTC. It is translated as CSVYFGGFYEQYF. The genes are TRBV29-1 and TRBJ2-7, with D possibly being TRBD2 (6 bases). The germline V gene has CDR1 SQVTM and CDR2 ANQGSEA. V was clipped by 5 bases and J by 4 bases, with 15 bases between them. The CDR3 contains 13 residues.

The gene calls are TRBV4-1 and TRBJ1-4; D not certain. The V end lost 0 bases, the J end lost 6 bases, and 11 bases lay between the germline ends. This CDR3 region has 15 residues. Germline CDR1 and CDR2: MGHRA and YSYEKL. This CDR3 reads CASSQERADDEKLFF. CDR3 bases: TGCGCCAGCAGCCAAGAGAGGGCTGATGATGAAAAACTGTTTTTT.

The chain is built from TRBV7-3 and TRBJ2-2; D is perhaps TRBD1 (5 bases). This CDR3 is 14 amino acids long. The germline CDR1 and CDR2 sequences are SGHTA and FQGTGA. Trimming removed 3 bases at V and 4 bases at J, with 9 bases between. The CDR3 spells CASSLQGSTGELFF. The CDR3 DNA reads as TGTGCCAGCAGCTTGCAGGGAAGCACCGGGGAGCTGTTTTTT. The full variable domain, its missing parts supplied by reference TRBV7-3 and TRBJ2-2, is GAGVSQTPSNKVTEKGKYVELRCDPISGHTALYWYRQSLGQGPEFLIYFQGTGAADDSGLPNDRFFAVRPEGSVSTLKIQRTERGDSAVYLCASSLQGSTGELFFGEGSRLTVL.